Reported below is one T cell receptor beta chain. The germline V gene has CDR1 SGHRS and CDR2 YFSETQ. V was cut by 4 bases and J by 3 bases, with 21 bases left in between. This CDR3 contains 17 residues. This specimen belongs to a study of blood T cell repertoires in COVID-19. At the level of the study: Collection of acute and convalescent COVID-19 samples took place in the United States, Italy and Spain. PBMCs, B-cell-depleted T cells, or T cells were the source of the cDNA or gDNA that made up the material.

The table came from immunoSEQ multiplex PCR; TCRdb's copy has only in-frame clones and leaves some out. Of about 440,000 clones listed, about nine tenths are singletons. Assignments of participants to cohorts depended upon their own reported clinical history. Two negative PCRs, clearance, or symptom resolution characterized the recovered Cohort 3 donors. This chain uses TRBV5-1 with TRBJ2-3, with TRBD2 as a possible D gene (6 bases). This TCR was sampled from a man between 18 and 29 years old who had recovered from COVID-19. Sequencing was carried out using PBMCs or T cells enriched from blood (not recorded which). CDR3 region: CASSVTPRESGTDTQYF. The CDR3 nucleotides read TGCGCCAGCAGCGTTACGCCCCGGGAGTCCGGGACAGATACGCAGTATTTT.